These 21 T cell receptor beta chains came from one sample sequenced in a study of T cell responses to AZD1222 COVID-19 vaccine (dated by TCRdb to the early 2020s). Preparation of the library involved the immunoSEQ multiplex PCR assay. TCRdb carries this immuneACCESS record with in-frame sequences only. Its versions omit some clonotypes, under half of them owing to an unresolved V gene in the studies checked, with the rest unexplained. This sample is represented by 90,000 to 120,000 clones; over 90% of them were singletons. In total, the top ten clones hold 4% to 5.5% of the sample. The time point label of this sample denotes: baseline before first vaccination. The sequences come from peripheral blood, collected on day 0 of AZD1222 vaccination. Every receptor here comes from an adult in good health.

A few counts support this clone. The rearrangement links TRBV11-2 to TRBJ2-1; D tentatively reads TRBD1 or TRBD2 (5 bases each). Trimming shortened V by 5 bases and J by 5 bases, and 13 bases separated the two germline ends. Germline loops: CDR1 SGHAT, CDR2 FQNNGV. The CDR3 covers 14 residues. CDR3 nucleotide sequence: TGTGCCAGCAGCACCCCGGGACCGAACAATGAGCAGTTCTTC. The encoded protein is CASSTPGPNNEQFF.

This rearrangement joins TRBV4-1 to TRBJ2-7, with D perhaps being TRBD1 or TRBD2 (6 bases each). V dropped 4 bases and J dropped 0 bases, with 13 bases sitting between them. CDR3 size: 15 residues. CDR1 is MGHRA and CDR2 is YSYEKL in the germline V gene. Here the CDR3 reads CASSRGAMSSYEQYF. As DNA, the CDR3 is TGCGCCAGCAGCCGGGGGGCAATGAGCTCCTACGAGCAGTACTTC.

The chain couples TRBV28 to TRBJ2-3, with a tentative D call TRBD2 (6 bases). This CDR3 is 13 amino acids long. Germline loops: CDR1 MDHEN, CDR2 SYDVKM. V dropped 2 bases and J dropped 4 bases, with 7 bases sitting between them. CDR3 protein: CASSLGTSDTQYF. The CDR3 DNA reads as TGTGCCAGCAGTTTAGGGACTTCAGATACGCAGTATTTT.

This clone has a single count. The rearrangement links TRBV28 to TRBJ2-3; 13 nucleotides match TRBD2. The CDR3 loop spans 21 amino acids. V was clipped by 4 bases and J by 1 base; unmatched bases: 17. Germline CDR1 is MDHEN and CDR2 is SYDVKM. The CDR3 protein is CASSSYSGTSGKGVGTDTQYF. The DNA for the CDR3 is TGTGCCAGCAGTTCATATTCCGGGACTAGCGGGAAGGGGGTGGGCACAGATACGCAGTATTTT.

Turning to this clone: One junction end does not reproduce the germline sequence, and a read error may be involved. The J gene is TRBJ2-5, the V gene TRBV6-1; 8 bases line up with TRBD2. Germline-derived CDR1 and CDR2 are MNHNS and SASEGT. The CDR3 runs to 15 residues. CDR3: CASSEAGDGSKTQYF. CDR3 sequence (DNA): TGTGCCAGCAGCGAAGCGGGGGACGGTTCAAAGACCCAGTACTTC.

J is TRBJ2-7 and V is TRBV30; tentative D call: TRBD1 (6 bases). The CDR3 length is 13 residues. Looked up from germline, CDR1 is GTSNPN and CDR2 is SVGIG (reference sequence). V was cut by 4 bases and J by 2 bases, with 12 bases left in between. The CDR3 is CAWNRDGPYEQYF. CDR3 bases: TGTGCCTGGAACAGGGACGGGCCCTACGAGCAGTACTTC.

This chain joins TRBV7-9 and TRBJ2-5; no definite D call. This CDR3 has 14 residues. Germline V gives CDR1 SEHNR, CDR2 FQNEAQ (reference sequence). The V end was cut by 3 bases, the J end by 5 bases, with 13 bases between. CDR3 DNA sequence: TGTGCCAGCAGCTTCGGTTCTAGTGGCGAGACCCAGTACTTC. Its translation: CASSFGSSGETQYF.

This chain joins TRBV12-5 and TRBJ2-5, with 8 nucleotides matching TRBD1. The CDR3 length is 15 residues. V trimming: 2 bases; J trimming: 5 bases; junction bases outside the gene matches: 7. CDR1 and CDR2 (germline): LGHNT, FRNRAP. The CDR3 here is CASGLPTGGKETQYF. The CDR3 DNA sequence: TGTGCTAGTGGTTTGCCTACAGGGGGGAAGGAGACCCAGTACTTC.

This clone has only one observation. The rearrangement joins TRBV5-4 to TRBJ1-1, with D perhaps matching TRBD1 (5 bases). Per the germline V gene, CDR1 is SGHNT and CDR2 is YYREEE (reference sequence). V was clipped by 1 base and J by 5 bases, with 9 bases between them. CDR3 size: 13 residues. The CDR3 nucleotides read TGTGCCAGCAGCTTGAACAGGCAAACTGAAGCTTTCTTT. Protein: CASSLNRQTEAFF. The whole variable domain, remainder taken from reference TRBV5-4 and TRBJ1-1, is ETGVTQSPTHLIKTRGQQVTLRCSSQSGHNTVSWYQQALGQGPQFIFQYYREEENGRGNFPPRFSGLQFPNYSSELNVNALELDDSALYLCASSLNRQTEAFFGQGTRLTVV.

The chain employs TRBV27 and TRBJ2-7, with D perhaps matching TRBD2 (7 bases). CDR1 is MNHEY and CDR2 is SMNVEV in the germline V gene (reference sequence). Trimming shortened V by 6 bases and J by 3 bases, and 15 bases separated the two germline ends. The CDR3 is made up of 14 amino acids. CDR3 region: CASSLGGPYYEQYF. Written as DNA, the CDR3 is TGTGCCAGCAGCCTGGGGGGGCCGTACTACGAGCAGTACTTC.

A single count supports this clone. This chain links TRBV18 with TRBJ1-1; D is undetermined. The germline V gene has CDR1 KGHSH and CDR2 LQKENI. V lost 3 bases and J lost 2, with 13 bases in between. CDR3 size: 15 residues. The CDR3 DNA sequence: TGTGCCAGCTCACCGTCCTTAGGGAGAAACACTGAAGCTTTCTTT. Translation gives CASSPSLGRNTEAFF. Filled out from reference TRBV18 and TRBJ1-1, the complete variable domain reads NAGVMQNPRHLVRRRGQEARLRCSPMKGHSHVYWYRQLPEEGLKFMVYLQKENIIDESGMPKERFSAEFPKEGPSILRIQQVVRGDSAAYFCASSPSLGRNTEAFFGQGTRLTVV.

J is TRBJ2-7 and V is TRBV25-1; no definite D call. This CDR3 region has 12 residues. The germline V gene encodes CDR1 MGHDK and CDR2 SYGVNS. Trimming removed 2 bases from V and 12 bases from J, with 14 bases in between. CDR3 protein: CASSESGADPYF. The CDR3 region has the DNA TGTGCCAGCAGTGAAAGTGGTGCCGATCCGTACTTC.

The chain combines TRBV7-9 with TRBJ2-5; 7 bases line up with TRBD1. The germline gives CDR1 SEHNR, CDR2 FQNEAQ (reference sequence). The CDR3 length is 14 residues. Trimming removed 1 base from V and 3 bases from J; junction bases left unmatched: 2. The CDR3 region has the DNA TGTGCCAGCAGCTTAGACAGGGGTGAAGAGACCCAGTACTTC. This sequence encodes CASSLDRGEETQYF.

This clone appeared once. This chain uses TRBV7-2 with TRBJ2-3; 10 bases map to TRBD2. Germline V gene data show CDR1 as SGHTA and CDR2 as FQGNSA. V lost 7 bases, J lost 4 bases, and 5 bases stayed unmatched. The CDR3 spans 14 residues. The CDR3 loop is CASKLAGISDTQYF. The CDR3 nucleotides read TGTGCCAGCAAACTAGCGGGAATATCAGATACGCAGTATTTT.

The chain joins TRBV2 to TRBJ1-1; a possible D gene is TRBD1 (5 bases). V lost 6 bases and J 1 base, leaving 12 bases between the germline ends. The CDR3 sequence is 14 residues long. CDR1 is SNHLY and CDR2 is FYNNEI in the germline V gene. The CDR3 region is CASRGRAENTEAFF. The CDR3 DNA reads TGTGCCAGCAGGGGGCGGGCAGAGAACACTGAAGCTTTCTTT.

V is TRBV30 and J is TRBJ2-7; 7 bases fit TRBD1. The germline CDR1 and CDR2 sequences are GTSNPN and SVGIG (reference sequence). The CDR3 has 13 residues. The V and J ends lost 7 bases and 2 bases, in that order; junction bases with no gene match: 8. The CDR3 DNA reads TGTGCCTTACGCCGACAGGGTGCCTACGAGCAGTACTTC. Translation: CALRRQGAYEQYF.

The CDR3 DNA reads as TGTGCCAGCAGCCAAGAGACAGGAGCGAACACTGAAGCTTTCTTT. Amino acids: CASSQETGANTEAFF. The chain links TRBV3-1 (or the pseudogene TRBV3-2) to TRBJ1-1; a weak D match, TRBD1 (6 bases). Germline V gene lookup returns CDR1 LGHDT and CDR2 YNNKEL (reference sequence). Trimming stripped 0 bases from V and 1 base from J, with 9 bases between. This CDR3 has 15 residues.

CDR3 sequence reads: CSASPDRANEKLFF. CDR3 coding DNA: TGCAGTGCTAGTCCGGACAGGGCGAATGAAAAACTGTTTTTT. This chain connects TRBV20-1 to TRBJ1-4, with 8 bases lining up with TRBD1. Per the germline V gene, CDR1 is DFQATT and CDR2 is SNEGSKA (reference sequence). J was trimmed by 5 bases and V by 3 bases; bases with no gene match: 5. The CDR3 totals 14 residues.

In nucleotides, the CDR3 is TGTGCCAGCAGTCCGGCGGGATCTGGGGCCAACGTCCTGACTTTC. Translating gives CASSPAGSGANVLTF. This chain joins TRBV27 and TRBJ2-6; D may be TRBD2 (6 bases). This CDR3 has 15 amino acids. Per germline, CDR1 MNHEY and CDR2 SMNVEV (reference sequence). V lost 5 bases and J lost 1, with 9 bases in between.

This chain joins TRBV29-1 and TRBJ1-2, with D uncertain. The V gene lost 3 bases and the J gene lost 4 bases, with 6 bases spanning the gap. The CDR3 runs to 11 residues. The germline gives CDR1 SQVTM, CDR2 ANQGSEA. The CDR3 region is CSVDVVYGYTF. The CDR3, as DNA: TGCAGCGTTGACGTTGTCTATGGCTACACCTTC.

The chain couples TRBV15 to TRBJ2-3; the D is unclear. Trimming cost V 0 bases and J 1 base, with 11 bases left between them. The CDR3 is 16 amino acids. Germline V gene lookup returns CDR1 LNHNV and CDR2 YYDKDF (reference sequence). CDR3 region: CATSRDGPLGTDTQYF. The CDR3 nucleotides are TGTGCCACCAGCAGAGACGGGCCTCTGGGCACAGATACGCAGTATTTT.